The clone carrying this T cell receptor (beta chain) was recorded at least ten times. As yet, its antigen is unknown. The sample is drawn from a study of T cells after yellow fever vaccination. Looking at the study overall: SMART-Seq v4 Ultra Low Input prepared the low-cell-number fractions.

The 5'RACE template-switching step produced TCR cDNA and added a universal primer site and UMIs. Each CDR3 protein is one row after TCRdb ran MiXCR on the 5' RACE reads. The table includes about 63,000 distinct CDR3 sequences, approximately 8% detected once. This CDR3 comprises 17 residues. Germline loops: CDR1 SGHVS, CDR2 FQNEAQ. V dropped 7 bases and J dropped 1; count of bases not matched to a gene: 14. Study-level results: Boosting was followed by the reappearance of most primary-vaccination clones (just under 97% CD4, around 86% CD8). The secondary response peaked faster, at day 5 versus 15, but was weaker.

The receptor was isolated from a man in his thirties or forties who received the YFV17D yellow fever vaccine. The chain has TRBV7-8 and TRBJ2-5, with 8 nucleotides matching TRBD1. Sequenced here: CD8+ T cells sorted from PBMCs, sampled 15 days after the yellow fever booster vaccination. The CDR3 spells CASKREDRGRLQETQYF. The CDR3 nucleotides are TGTGCCAGCAAAAGAGAAGACAGGGGCCGTCTCCAAGAGACCCAGTACTTC.